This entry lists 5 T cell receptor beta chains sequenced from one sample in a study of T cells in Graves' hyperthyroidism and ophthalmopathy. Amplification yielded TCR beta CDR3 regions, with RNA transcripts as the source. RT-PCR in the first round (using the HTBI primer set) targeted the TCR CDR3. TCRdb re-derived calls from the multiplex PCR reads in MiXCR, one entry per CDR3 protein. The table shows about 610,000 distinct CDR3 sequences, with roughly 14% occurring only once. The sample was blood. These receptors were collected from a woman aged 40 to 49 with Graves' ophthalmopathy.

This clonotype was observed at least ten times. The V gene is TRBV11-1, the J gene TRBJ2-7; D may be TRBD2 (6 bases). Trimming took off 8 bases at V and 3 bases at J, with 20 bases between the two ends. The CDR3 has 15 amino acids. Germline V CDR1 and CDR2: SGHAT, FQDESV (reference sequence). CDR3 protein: CASAKGAGPNYEQYF. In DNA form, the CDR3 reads TGTGCCAGCGCTAAAGGGGCGGGGCCTAACTACGAGCAGTACTTC.

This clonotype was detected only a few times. The CDR3 DNA sequence: TGCAGCGTTGGGTTGGGGGCTGAAGCTTTCTTT. It yields the protein CSVGLGAEAFF. The chain is built from TRBV29-1 and TRBJ1-1, with TRBD1 as a possible D gene (5 bases). The V end lost 4 bases, the J end lost 6 bases, and 9 bases lay between the germline ends. Germline V gene sequence: CDR1 SQVTM, CDR2 ANQGSEA. The CDR3 runs to 11 residues.

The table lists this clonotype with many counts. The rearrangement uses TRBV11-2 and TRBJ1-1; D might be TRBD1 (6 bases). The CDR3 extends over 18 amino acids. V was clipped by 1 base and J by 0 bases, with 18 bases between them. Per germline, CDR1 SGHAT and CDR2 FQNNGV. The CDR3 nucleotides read TGTGCCAGCAGCTTAGGAAGGATTCGGGCAGGGGTGAACACTGAAGCTTTCTTT. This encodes CASSLGRIRAGVNTEAFF.

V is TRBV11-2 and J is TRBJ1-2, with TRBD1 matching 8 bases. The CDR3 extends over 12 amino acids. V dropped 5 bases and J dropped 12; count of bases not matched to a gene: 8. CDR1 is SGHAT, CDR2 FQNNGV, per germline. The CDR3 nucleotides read TGTGCCAGCAGCCTCACACAGGGGGGCGACACCTTC. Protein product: CASSLTQGGDTF.

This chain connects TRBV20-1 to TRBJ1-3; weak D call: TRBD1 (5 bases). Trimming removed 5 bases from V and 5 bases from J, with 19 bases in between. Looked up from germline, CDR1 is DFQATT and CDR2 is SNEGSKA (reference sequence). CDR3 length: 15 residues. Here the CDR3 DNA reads TGCAGTGCTGCCCCAGGGACCCCGAGTAGAAACACCATATATTTT. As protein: CSAAPGTPSRNTIYF.